The clone carrying this T cell receptor beta chain has only a few counts. Looked up from germline, CDR1 is MNHEY and CDR2 is SVGAGI. This CDR3 is 14 amino acids long. With 6 bases clipped from V and 6 bases from J, the junction kept 8 bases outside the gene matches. This sample is part of a study of blood T cell repertoires in COVID-19. Overall study: In each case, the material was cDNA or gDNA derived from T cells, B-cell-depleted T cells, or PBMCs.

The cohort comprised adults aged about 18 to 100 years residing in about two dozen US areas. Clinical history reported by participants formed the basis on which cohorts were assigned. Two negative PCRs, clearance, or symptom resolution characterized the recovered Cohort 3 donors. The protocol was immunoSEQ multiplex PCR, while the TCRdb copy is restricted to in-frame clones and leaves out a portion. Of about 200,000 clones in the sample, roughly 87% were seen once. Sequenced: PBMCs or T cells enriched from blood (not recorded which). This receptor was obtained from a woman in her twenties or thirties who had recovered from COVID-19. The chain recombines TRBV6-5 with TRBJ2-7; TRBD1 matches 10 bases. CDR3 DNA: TGTGCCAGCAGCCTAGGGGGGACAGGGGTCGAGCAGTACTTC. This sequence encodes CASSLGGTGVEQYF.